This TCR beta chain is drawn from a study of T cells in Graves' hyperthyroidism and ophthalmopathy. There are many counts of this clonotype. Authors of the study amplified TCR beta CDR3 regions from RNA transcripts. During a first-round RT-PCR of the TCR CDR3, the HTBI primer set was used. TCRdb called the multiplex PCR reads again in MiXCR, with one record for every CDR3 protein. Altogether under 250,000 distinct CDR3 sequences are present, about 24% being singletons, with the ten largest covering 35% to 40%. This sequence originates from a woman aged 40-49 years with Graves' ophthalmopathy. The sequenced sample was blood.

The CDR3 region is CASSYGAATGELFF. The DNA for the CDR3 is TGTGCCAGCAGTTATGGAGCGGCAACCGGGGAGCTGTTTTTT. The chain has TRBV6-5 and TRBJ2-2; TRBD2 is a possible D gene (5 bases). CDR1 and CDR2 from the germline V gene are MNHEY and SVGAGI. This CDR3 spans 14 amino acids. V was cut by 3 bases and J by 5 bases, with 10 bases left in between.